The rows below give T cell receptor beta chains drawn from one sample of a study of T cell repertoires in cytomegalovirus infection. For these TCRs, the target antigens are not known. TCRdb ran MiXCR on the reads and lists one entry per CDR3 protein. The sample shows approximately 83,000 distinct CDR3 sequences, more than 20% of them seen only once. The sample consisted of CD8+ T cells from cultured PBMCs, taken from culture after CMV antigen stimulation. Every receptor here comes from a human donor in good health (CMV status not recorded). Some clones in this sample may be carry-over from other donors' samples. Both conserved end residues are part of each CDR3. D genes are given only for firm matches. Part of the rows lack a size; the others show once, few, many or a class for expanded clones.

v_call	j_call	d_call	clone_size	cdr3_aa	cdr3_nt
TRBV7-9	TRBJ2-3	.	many	CASSFPTDTQYF	TGTGCCAGCAGCTTTCCCACAGATACGCAGTATTTT
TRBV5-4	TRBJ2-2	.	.	CASSLVMDAPAGELFF	TGTGCCAGCAGCTTGGTTATGGACGCCCCGGCCGGGGAGCTGTTTTTT
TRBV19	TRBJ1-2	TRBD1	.	CASSTKTGAAVIDGYTF	TGTGCCAGTAGTACCAAGACAGGGGCCGCCGTGATCGATGGCTACACCTTC
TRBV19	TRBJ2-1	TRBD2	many	CASSIASGSYNEQFF	TGTGCCAGTAGTATAGCTAGCGGGAGTTACAATGAGCAGTTCTTC
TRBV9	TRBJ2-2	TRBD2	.	CASSETGTSGRPNTGELFF	TGTGCCAGCAGCGAAACCGGGACTAGCGGGCGCCCGAACACCGGGGAGCTGTTTTTT
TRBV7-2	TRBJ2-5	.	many	CASSRAGAGETQYF	TGTGCCAGCAGCCGGGCAGGCGCAGGGGAGACCCAGTACTTC
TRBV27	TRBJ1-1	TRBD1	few	CASRRGQGSTEAFF	TGTGCCAGCAGGCGGGGACAGGGCAGCACTGAAGCTTTCTTT
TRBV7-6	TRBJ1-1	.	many	CASSPGENTEAFF	TGTGCCAGCAGCCCGGGAGAGAACACTGAAGCTTTCTTT
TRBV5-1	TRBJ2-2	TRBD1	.	CASSLARQGVGTGELFF	TGCGCCAGCAGCTTGGCGCGACAGGGGGTCGGAACCGGGGAGCTGTTTTTT
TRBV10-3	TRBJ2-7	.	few	CAISERSASSYEQYF	TGTGCCATCAGTGAGAGATCAGCAAGCTCCTACGAGCAGTACTTC
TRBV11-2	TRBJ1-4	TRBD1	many	CASSFPGGYNEKLFF	TGTGCCAGCAGCTTCCCAGGGGGCTACAATGAAAAACTGTTTTTT
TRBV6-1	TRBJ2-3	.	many	CASTKSVYTDTQYF	TGTGCCAGCACCAAGTCAGTCTACACAGATACGCAGTATTTT
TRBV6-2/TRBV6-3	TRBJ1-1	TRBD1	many	CASSSFNRGAFF	TGTGCCAGCAGCTCCTTCAACAGGGGAGCTTTCTTT
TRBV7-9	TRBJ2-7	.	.	CASSPQRSYEQYF	TGTGCCAGCAGCCCTCAGCGGTCCTACGAGCAGTACTTC
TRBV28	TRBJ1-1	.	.	CASKLGLNTEAFF	TGTGCCAGCAAATTAGGCTTGAACACTGAAGCTTTCTTT
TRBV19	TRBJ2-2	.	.	CASSIGRSIRTGELFF	TGTGCCAGTAGTATCGGTAGGAGCATTCGCACCGGGGAGCTGTTTTTT